The next 20 T cell receptor beta chains were all read from a single sample in a study of regulatory T cells in long-lasting Graves disease. Time point denoted: newly diagnosed GD, antithyroid drugs for less than 3 months. PBMC-extracted RNA yielded the TCR library. Arm-PCR of CDR3 regions and iRepertoire HTBI primers were used to build TCR beta libraries. TCRdb called the multiplex PCR reads again in MiXCR, with one record for every CDR3 protein. This table holds 250,000 to 400,000 distinct CDR3 sequences, over 15% found once. The source was peripheral blood mononuclear cells (PBMCs), collected at new diagnosis, from a patient treated with antithyroid drugs. Receptors originate from a female donor with Graves disease.

Written as DNA, the CDR3 is TGTGCCAGCTCACCACTCGACTGGACAGTTTTCTACGAGCAGTACTTC. Translation gives CASSPLDWTVFYEQYF. The chain employs TRBV18 and TRBJ2-7; TRBD1 might be the D (6 bases). V was pared by 1 base and J by 3 bases, with 16 bases between. Germline V CDR1 and CDR2: KGHSH, LQKENI. This CDR3 spans 16 amino acids.

This clonotype appeared many times. The chain carries TRBV28 and TRBJ1-1; the D gene is possibly TRBD1 (5 bases). Trimming removed 10 bases at V and 6 bases at J, with 12 bases between. The CDR3 sequence is 11 residues long. Germline CDR1 reads MDHEN; CDR2 reads SYDVKM. In DNA form, the CDR3 reads TGTGCCATTAAACGGGGGGCTGAAGCTTTCTTT. Translating gives CAIKRGAEAFF.

Comment on this clonotype: A read error is possible here, since a much larger clone lies one base away. The chain is built from TRBV6-1 and TRBJ2-3; 7 nucleotides align to TRBD2. The CDR3 runs 14 residues. The germline V gene has CDR1 MNHNS and CDR2 SASEGT. J gave up 2 bases and V 8 bases, and 7 bases lay outside the gene matches. CDR3 in amino acids: CASARTSSTDTQYF. CDR3 coding DNA: TGTGCCAGCGCTCGGACTAGTTCCACAGATACGCAGTATTTT.

The chain joins TRBV4-1 to TRBJ2-7; 7 nucleotides agree with TRBD1. The V segment lost 0 bases and the J segment 1 base; nucleotides outside the gene matches: 9. Germline V gene sequence: CDR1 MGHRA, CDR2 YSYEKL. The length of the CDR3 is 17 residues. The CDR3 DNA reads TGCGCCAGCAGCCAAGAGGGACAGAGGTCTCAATCCTACGAGCAGTACTTC. This codes for CASSQEGQRSQSYEQYF.

The chain recombines TRBV6-1 with TRBJ2-7; D may correspond to TRBD1 or TRBD2 (5 bases each). The CDR3 runs 11 residues. The germline gives CDR1 MNHNS, CDR2 SASEGT. V was pared by 6 bases and J by 6 bases, with 9 bases between. The CDR3 nucleotides are TGTGCCAGCAGGAGGGGATCCGAGCAGTACTTC. Its translation: CASRRGSEQYF.

This clonotype has ten or more counts. This rearrangement joins TRBV28 to TRBJ1-5; 8 bases align to TRBD1. The junction had 13 bases not matched to a gene; V was cut back by 5 bases and J by 7 bases. The germline V gene has CDR1 MDHEN and CDR2 SYDVKM. CDR3 length equals 16 residues. CDR3 coding DNA: TGTGCCAGCAGTCCGCTGGACAGGGCAGTCGTCCAGCCCCAGCATTTT. Its protein is CASSPLDRAVVQPQHF.

The gene calls are TRBV18 and TRBJ2-3; unclear D gene. The V end lost 1 base, the J end lost 6 bases, and 11 bases lay between the germline ends. The germline V gene encodes CDR1 KGHSH and CDR2 LQKENI. This CDR3 has 14 residues. The CDR3 sequence: CASSPRDCPDTQYF. The CDR3 DNA reads TGTGCCAGCTCACCACGCGACTGTCCCGATACGCAGTATTTT.

This clonotype was observed many times. The rearrangement links TRBV20-1 to TRBJ2-5, with 8 bases identical to TRBD1. J lost 5 bases, V lost 5 bases, and 10 bases had no gene match. CDR3 length: 14 amino acids. In germline, CDR1 is DFQATT, CDR2 SNEGSKA (reference sequence). CDR3 coding DNA: TGCAGTGCTCGGAGGGGGCAGGGGGCCGAGACCCAGTACTTC. It translates to CSARRGQGAETQYF.

This clonotype was seen only a few times. The rearrangement joins TRBV20-1 to TRBJ2-3; D ambiguous. Germline V lookup: CDR1 DFQATT, CDR2 SNEGSKA (reference sequence). The length of the CDR3 is 12 residues. V lost 5 bases, J lost 3 bases, and 9 bases lay in between. CDR3 protein: CSAGPPTDTQYF. The DNA for the CDR3 is TGCAGTGCTGGACCACCTACAGATACGCAGTATTTT.

This clonotype appeared many times. The chain carries TRBV5-1 and TRBJ2-3; 15 nucleotides agree with TRBD2. Germline-derived CDR1 and CDR2 are SGHRS and YFSETQ. This CDR3 has 18 amino acids. Losses at the gene ends were 2 bases for V and 1 base for J; bases not matched to a gene: 5. CDR3 sequence (DNA): TGCGCCAGCAGCTTCGGACTAGCGGGAGGGCAAGGCACAGATACGCAGTATTTT. Its protein is CASSFGLAGGQGTDTQYF.

This clonotype was seen at least ten times. The chain carries TRBV6-1 and TRBJ2-7; 7 positions agree with TRBD1. This CDR3 comprises 14 residues. With 5 bases clipped from V and 5 bases from J, the junction kept 9 bases outside the gene matches. CDR1 is MNHNS, CDR2 SASEGT, per germline. The CDR3 DNA sequence: TGTGCCAGCAGTCCCCCGGGACAGACTAACGAGCAGTACTTC. Encoded protein: CASSPPGQTNEQYF.

Many counts were recorded for this clonotype. The genes are TRBV30 and TRBJ1-3, with D perhaps TRBD1 (5 bases). Trimming left V 6 bases short and J 1 base short, with 16 bases between. The CDR3 is 15 amino acids. Germline assignment: CDR1 GTSNPN and CDR2 SVGIG (reference sequence). CDR3 nucleotide sequence: TGTGCCTGTGGGGGTCCTGGCCAGTCTGGAAACACCATATATTTT. This sequence encodes CACGGPGQSGNTIYF.

The gene calls are TRBV9 and TRBJ2-3; D unclear. Germline V gene lookup returns CDR1 SGDLS and CDR2 YYNGEE. The ends were cut back, 0 bases at V and 4 bases at J, with 9 bases in the middle. The CDR3 sequence is 14 residues long. The CDR3, as DNA: TGTGCCAGCAGCGTAGCCTATAGGTCAGATACGCAGTATTTT. Its protein is CASSVAYRSDTQYF.

The rearrangement joins TRBV3-1 to TRBJ2-1; perhaps TRBD1 as D (5 bases). Germline CDR1 LGHDT, CDR2 YNNKEL (reference sequence). The CDR3 has 14 amino acids. V lost 4 bases and J 8 bases, leaving 15 bases between the germline ends. CDR3 in amino acids: CASSLNRKKDEQFF. For the CDR3, the DNA is TGTGCCAGCAGCCTCAACAGGAAGAAGGATGAGCAGTTCTTC.

This clonotype was detected once. A far larger clone is off by one base, so a read error is likely. The CDR3 carries no conserved terminal phenylalanine or tryptophan, so it likely arises from a read error. The genes are TRBV27 and TRBJ2-3; D not resolved. Germline CDR1 is MNHEY and CDR2 is SMNVEV (reference sequence). The V and J ends lost 5 bases and 2 bases respectively, with 8 bases between them. This CDR3 has 13 amino acids. The CDR3 sequence is CASSLRLTDTQYL. The CDR3 nucleotides are TGTGCCAGCAGTCTACGCCTCACAGATACGCAGTATCTT.

On this clonotype itself: The CDR3 ends on some other residue instead of the conserved phenylalanine or tryptophan, so this is likely a read error. The chain recombines TRBV20-1 with TRBJ2-3; D unresolved. The germline CDR1 and CDR2 sequences are DFQATT and SNEGSKA (reference sequence). The V gene lost 0 bases and the J gene lost 10 bases, with 8 bases spanning the gap. CDR3 length equals 11 residues. CDR3 sequence reads: CSAREGHAQYL. The DNA of the CDR3 is TGCAGTGCTAGAGAGGGCCATGCGCAGTATCTT.

In its sample, this clonotype was seen many times. This CDR3 is CASSPKPGQRKYEQYF. In DNA, the CDR3 is TGTGCCAGCAGCCCAAAACCGGGGCAGCGAAAATACGAGCAGTACTTC. The chain is built from TRBV7-9 and TRBJ2-7; D could derive from TRBD1 or TRBD2 (5 bases each). This CDR3 region has 16 residues. Trimming removed 5 bases from V and 4 bases from J, with 21 bases in between. Germline values: CDR1 SEHNR, CDR2 FQNEAQ (reference sequence). The full variable domain, with the rest looked up from reference TRBV7-9 and TRBJ2-7, is DTGVSQNPRHKITKRGQNVTFRCDPISEHNRLYWYRQTLGQGPEFLTYFQNEAQLEKSRLLSDRFSAERPKGSFSTLEIQRTEQGDSAMYLCASSPKPGQRKYEQYFGPGTRLTVT.

This clonotype was observed at least ten times. The V call is TRBV4-1, the J call TRBJ1-2; D is ambiguous. V shed 1 base and J shed 4 bases, with 13 bases lying between them. This CDR3 is built from 15 residues. CDR1 is MGHRA, CDR2 YSYEKL, per germline. The CDR3: CASSQAQRAVYGYTF. DNA for the CDR3: TGCGCCAGCAGCCAAGCCCAACGGGCTGTCTATGGCTACACCTTC.

This clonotype was found many times. Written as DNA, the CDR3 is TGTGCCAGCAAAATAGGGAGGAGCACAGATACGCAGTATTTT. Amino acids: CASKIGRSTDTQYF. The chain employs TRBV11-1 and TRBJ2-3; the D gene is possibly TRBD2 (6 bases). V gave up 7 bases and J gave up 0 bases, with 11 bases separating them. Looked up from germline, CDR1 is SGHAT and CDR2 is FQDESV (reference sequence). The CDR3 runs 14 residues.

This clonotype came up many times. J is TRBJ1-2 and V is TRBV3-1; D not certain. Germline loops: CDR1 LGHDT, CDR2 YNNKEL (reference sequence). V was shortened by 0 bases and J by 5 bases, with 13 bases between the two germline ends. The CDR3 covers 15 residues. The CDR3 is CASSQDSSQSYGYTF. The CDR3 coding sequence is TGTGCCAGCAGCCAAGATAGTTCACAGTCATATGGCTACACCTTC.